The entry that follows covers one TCR beta chain sequence. The antigen is undetermined. V was trimmed by 6 bases and J by 6 bases, leaving 30 bases between them. The CDR3 length is 20 residues. Germline CDR1 reads SGHVS; CDR2 reads FQNEAQ. Primers used in a second PCR of about 7 to 12 cycles were a sample-barcoded 5' primer and a J-beta primer mix. Every cDNA molecule carried a tag from a template-switch adaptor bearing 12 random nucleotides. Every sample produced at least 2.5 million CDR3-containing paired-end reads. TCRdb re-called the 5' RACE reads through MiXCR, storing one row per CDR3 protein. Counted here are approximately 820,000 distinct CDR3 sequences, approximately 44% occurring once; the ten biggest clones make up about 19%. The data originate from a study of blood T cells in healthy people across ages. General study points: A strong correlation was seen between TCR beta diversity and naive T cell percentage. It was the long-lived donors that had more naive CD4+ cells and higher diversity than aged donors.

Material: blood. This receptor was identified in a man aged 55-75 years in good health. This chain joins TRBV7-8 and TRBJ2-6; D ambiguous. The CDR3 DNA sequence: TGTGCCAGCAGTTCTTACAGTAGGGTTTCGACAATTCCTCCGGCCAACGTCCTGACTTTC. Its protein is CASSSYSRVSTIPPANVLTF.